This TCR beta chain was observed in a study of T cell responses to AZD1222 COVID-19 vaccine. The CDR3 runs 14 residues. Germline CDR1 and CDR2: SNHLY and FYNNEI. The germline V and J ends were trimmed by 6 bases and 4 bases, with 14 bases remaining between them. Libraries were prepared by immunoSEQ multiplex PCR; TCRdb keeps only in-frame clonotypes and omits some of them. The table has 100,000 or so clones, over 75% seen once. The rearrangement joins TRBV2 to TRBJ2-3; D is ambiguous. The sequenced sample was peripheral blood, obtained 28 days after the second AZD1222 dose. The sequence was collected from an adult who received the AZD1222 COVID-19 vaccine. CDR3 amino acids: CASSSLHTADTQYF. For the CDR3, the DNA is TGTGCCAGCAGCTCCCTCCACACCGCAGATACGCAGTATTTT.